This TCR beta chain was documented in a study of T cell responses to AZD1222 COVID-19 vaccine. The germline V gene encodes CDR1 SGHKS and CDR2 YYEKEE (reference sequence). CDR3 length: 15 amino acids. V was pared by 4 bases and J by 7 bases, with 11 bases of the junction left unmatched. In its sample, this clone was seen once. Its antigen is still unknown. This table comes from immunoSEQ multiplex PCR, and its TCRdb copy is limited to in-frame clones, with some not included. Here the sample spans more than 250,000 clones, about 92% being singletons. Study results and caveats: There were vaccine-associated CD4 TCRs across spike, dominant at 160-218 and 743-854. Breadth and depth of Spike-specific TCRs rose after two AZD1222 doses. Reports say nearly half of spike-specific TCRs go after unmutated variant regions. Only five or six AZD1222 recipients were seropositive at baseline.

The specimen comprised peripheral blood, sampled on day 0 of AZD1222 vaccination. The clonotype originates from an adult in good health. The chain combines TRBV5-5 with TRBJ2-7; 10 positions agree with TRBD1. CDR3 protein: CASSSETGGAGEQYF. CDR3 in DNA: TGTGCCAGCAGCAGTGAGACAGGGGGCGCAGGAGAGCAGTACTTC.